These T cell receptor beta chains were read from a single sample in a study of shared clonotypes between healthy human individuals. Generated by immunoSEQ multiplex PCR, the TCRdb table keeps only in-frame clones and is missing some. Among over a million clones listed, around 78% were seen once. Material: memory CD4+ T cells from PBMCs. The source is a man aged 18 to 30 in good health. Some clones in this sample may be carry-over from other donors' samples. CDR3s include the opening cysteine and the closing phenylalanine or tryptophan. Each record gives: clone size, J gene, V gene, D gene, CDR3 DNA, CDR3 protein. D genes are given only for firm matches. Size values are once, few and many counts, or a class for expanded clones, and some rows have none.

NA TRBJ1-4 TRBV6-1 TRBD1 TGTGCCAGCAGGGACAGGGTAGCGGAAAAACTGTTTTTT CASRDRVAEKLFF
NA TRBJ1-1 TRBV28 NA TGTGCCAGCAGTTTAATTACGGCAGACACTGAAGCTTTCTTT CASSLITADTEAFF
NA TRBJ1-2 TRBV7-9 NA TGTGCCAGCAGCTTAGCGAGAGCACTCTACAACTATGGCTACACCTTC CASSLARALYNYGYTF
few TRBJ2-2 TRBV4-2 NA TGTGCCAGCAGCCAACAGACTACGAACACCGGGGAGCTGTTTTTT CASSQQTTNTGELFF
NA TRBJ2-7 TRBV20-1 NA TGCAGTGCCCATTACAGGGACCGTGAATACTTC CSAHYRDREYF
few TRBJ1-2 TRBV7-9 NA TGTGCCAGCAGCTTAGGAGGAACAGTGAGTGGCTACACCTTC CASSLGGTVSGYTF
many TRBJ2-2 TRBV4-3 TRBD2 TGCGCCAGCAGCCAAGTGGGAGGGGCGAACACCGGGGAGCTGTTTTTT CASSQVGGANTGELFF
few TRBJ2-3 TRBV18 TRBD2 TGTGCCAGCTCACAGTCGACTAGCGGGAGAACAGATACGCAGTATTTT CASSQSTSGRTDTQYF
once TRBJ2-3 TRBV18 TRBD2 TGTGCCAGCTCACCGATTTCACTAGCGGGCAGCACAGATACGCAGTATTTT CASSPISLAGSTDTQYF
NA TRBJ1-1 TRBV18 NA TGTGCCAGCTCACCCTCAGGGAGGGTGTCTGAAGCTTTCTTT CASSPSGRVSEAFF
NA TRBJ2-7 TRBV7-3 TRBD1 TGTGCCAGCAGCTCAAATGCAGGGGGCTATTACGAGCAGTACTTC CASSSNAGGYYEQYF
once TRBJ2-3 TRBV5-1 NA TGCGCCAGCAACTCGGGGTACACTAGAGGCACAGATACGCAGTATTTT CASNSGYTRGTDTQYF
NA TRBJ2-7 TRBV10-3 NA TGTGCCATCAGCCGAGACATAGACAGCTACGAGCAGTACTTC CAISRDIDSYEQYF
many TRBJ1-4 TRBV11-3 NA TGTGCCAGCAGCCTTAGTGAAAAACTGTTTTTT CASSLSEKLFF
NA TRBJ2-3 TRBV21-1 NA TGTGCCAGCACCACTGGGGGCACAGATACGCAGTATTTT CASTTGGTDTQYF
NA TRBJ2-6 TRBV7-2 NA TGTGCCACCTCGGCCCAGGCCAACGTCCTGACTTTC CATSAQANVLTF
NA TRBJ2-1 TRBV9 NA TGTGCCAGCAGCGTAGGGACTATTTACAATGAGCAGTTCTTC CASSVGTIYNEQFF
once TRBJ2-5 TRBV4-1 TRBD1 TGCGCCAGCAGCCAGGGACAGATAAAAGAGACCCAGTACTTC CASSQGQIKETQYF
once TRBJ2-7 TRBV5-6 TRBD1 TGTGCCAGCAGCTTCCGGGACAGGGACACCTACGAGCAGTACTTC CASSFRDRDTYEQYF
once TRBJ2-3 TRBV5-1 TRBD2 TGCGCCAGCAGCCCCGCCAGGGCCAGTCGACTAGCGGGAGGGCAGTATTTT CASSPARASRLAGGQYF
few TRBJ1-2 TRBV29-1 NA TGCAGCGGGGAGGAGGCCAGCGGCTACACCTTC CSGEEASGYTF
NA TRBJ1-2 TRBV25-1 NA TGTGCCAGCAGTGAAAATCCAGGAAGCGGCTACACCTTC CASSENPGSGYTF
NA TRBJ2-1 TRBV4-3 TRBD2 TGCGCCAGCAGCCAAGGACTAGCGGGACTCGAGCAGTTCTTC CASSQGLAGLEQFF
NA TRBJ2-1 TRBV11-3 TRBD2 TGTGCCAGCAGCCCGGGGCGGGAGGGCAATGAGCAGTTCTTC CASSPGREGNEQFF
NA TRBJ2-3 TRBV4-2 NA TGTGCCAGCAGCCAAGTGGGGACTAGCACAGATACGCAGTATTTT CASSQVGTSTDTQYF
NA TRBJ1-2 TRBV6-1 NA TGTGCCAGCAGTGCAAGACAGGTATCGGGACCCGCCTATGGCTACACCTTC CASSARQVSGPAYGYTF
NA TRBJ2-3 TRBV5-4 NA TGTGCCAGCAGCTTGAAAGTTGCAGGGTACCGCACAGATACGCAGTATTTT CASSLKVAGYRTDTQYF
few TRBJ2-3 TRBV5-6 NA TGTGCCAGCAGCTTCAGTTTTAGCACAGATACGCAGTATTTT CASSFSFSTDTQYF
once TRBJ2-7 TRBV9 NA TGTGCCAGCCAGGACGAGCAGTACTTC CASQDEQYF
NA TRBJ2-7 TRBV28 NA TGTGCCAGCAGTTTAAGTCCCCTAAACGAGCAGTACTTC CASSLSPLNEQYF